Listed here are 29 T cell receptor beta chains from one sample, sequenced in a study of human T cells and chemical hapten exposure. TCRdb redid the calling of the RACE reads with MiXCR, one entry per CDR3 protein. The sample holds 300,000 to 450,000 distinct CDR3 sequences, roughly 4.8% seen once. Stated time point: patch test 1, 2 weeks after DPC sensitization. Treatment specified: therapeutic diphenylcyclopropenone sensitization with weekly scalp DPC. The sequences come from whole blood, collected in connection with sensitization to the hapten diphenylcyclopropenone (DPC). All receptors come from a woman aged 45-65 years with alopecia areata. Some clones in this sample may be carry-over from other donors' samples.

V usage is TRBV10-3 and J usage is TRBJ1-5; 7 bases align to TRBD1. From germline, CDR1 is ENHRY and CDR2 SYGVKD. This CDR3 has 15 amino acids. Trimming removed 3 bases from V and 1 base from J; junction bases left unmatched: 3. CDR3 coding DNA: TGTGCCATCAGTGATCTACAGGGGAGCAATCAGCCCCAGCATTTT. Amino acid sequence: CAISDLQGSNQPQHF.

This clonotype was found a few times. This chain joins TRBV7-9 and TRBJ2-1, with a weak D call TRBD2 (5 bases). CDR1 is SEHNR and CDR2 is FQNEAQ in the germline V gene (reference sequence). Trimming removed 6 bases from V and 0 bases from J, with 12 bases in between. This CDR3 comprises 15 residues. The CDR3 is CASSLALSSYNEQFF. Here the CDR3 DNA reads TGTGCCAGCAGTCTAGCCTTGAGCTCCTACAATGAGCAGTTCTTC. Together with reference TRBV7-9 and TRBJ2-1, the CDR3 gives the full variable domain: DTGVSQNPRHKITKRGQNVTFRCDPISEHNRLYWYRQTLGQGPEFLTYFQNEAQLEKSRLLSDRFSAERPKGSFSTLEIQRTEQGDSAMYLCASSLALSSYNEQFFGPGTRLTVL.

This clonotype was seen ten or more times. The chain recombines TRBV5-1 with TRBJ1-1; D might be TRBD1 (5 bases). V was clipped by 4 bases and J by 4 bases, with 14 bases between them. From germline, CDR1 is SGHRS and CDR2 YFSETQ. The CDR3 spans 14 residues. CDR3 in DNA: TGCGCCAGCAGCCCTGAGGGGATGAGCACTGAAGCTTTCTTT. Encoded protein: CASSPEGMSTEAFF.

V usage is TRBV7-8 and J usage is TRBJ1-1, with unresolved D. The V gene lost 4 bases and the J gene lost 3 bases, with 12 bases spanning the gap. In germline, CDR1 is SGHVS, CDR2 FQNEAQ. The CDR3 is 14 amino acids. CDR3 sequence (DNA): TGTGCCAGCAGCTCCCTACACCCAGACACTGAAGCTTTCTTT. It specifies CASSSLHPDTEAFF.

This clonotype was seen many times. The J gene is TRBJ1-1, the V gene TRBV12-3 or TRBV12-4; D remains ambiguous. This CDR3 region has 14 residues. Trimming removed 3 bases at V and 0 bases at J, with 8 bases between. The CDR3 loop is CASSFRRMNTEAFF. For the CDR3, the DNA is TGTGCCAGCAGTTTTCGAAGGATGAACACTGAAGCTTTCTTT.

This clonotype has just a few counts. The rearrangement joins TRBV12-5 to TRBJ1-5; tentatively, D is TRBD1 (6 bases). The V and J ends lost 3 bases and 6 bases respectively, with 9 bases between them. Germline V CDR1 and CDR2: LGHNT, FRNRAP. The CDR3 runs to 13 residues. CDR3: CASGLGGLQPQHF. The CDR3 nucleotides are TGTGCTAGTGGTTTAGGGGGGCTTCAGCCCCAGCATTTT.

This clonotype has just a few counts. CDR3 in amino acids: CASSLVLGRDTQYF. The CDR3 DNA reads as TGTGCCAGCAGCTTAGTTCTAGGCAGAGATACGCAGTATTTT. This sequence joins TRBV7-2 and TRBJ2-3, with unresolved D. Trimming stripped 1 base from V and 5 bases from J, with 10 bases between. The CDR3 is 14 amino acids. Germline lookup yields CDR1 SGHTA and CDR2 FQGNSA. Filled out from reference TRBV7-2 and TRBJ2-3, the complete variable domain reads GAGVSQSPSNKVTEKGKDVELRCDPISGHTALYWYRQSLGQGLEFLIYFQGNSAPDKSGLPSDRFSAERTGGSVSTLTIQRTQQEDSAVYLCASSLVLGRDTQYFGPGTRLTVL.

This clonotype has ten or more counts. The chain recombines TRBV4-1 with TRBJ2-5; the D gene is possibly TRBD2 (7 bases). The V and J ends lost 4 bases and 5 bases respectively, with 20 bases between them. In germline, CDR1 is MGHRA, CDR2 YSYEKL. This CDR3 is built from 16 residues. In nucleotides, the CDR3 is TGCGCCAGCAGCCGTGAGGGGGGGGCCAGGTGGGAGACCCAGTACTTC. Translated: CASSREGGARWETQYF.

This clonotype turned up a few times. This chain connects TRBV7-2 to TRBJ1-6; D gene uncertain. CDR1 is SGHTA and CDR2 is FQGNSA in the germline V gene. The CDR3 has 18 residues. Trimming cost V 1 base and J 1 base, with 14 bases left between them. The CDR3 loop reads CASSLEPLRTSYNSPLHF. The CDR3, as DNA: TGTGCCAGCAGCTTAGAACCCCTGCGGACTTCCTATAATTCACCCCTCCACTTT. The variable domain in full, completed from reference TRBV7-2 and TRBJ1-6, reads GAGVSQSPSNKVTEKGKDVELRCDPISGHTALYWYRQSLGQGLEFLIYFQGNSAPDKSGLPSDRFSAERTGGSVSTLTIQRTQQEDSAVYLCASSLEPLRTSYNSPLHFGNGTRLTVT.

This clonotype has only a few counts. The chain joins TRBV5-1 to TRBJ2-1, with 11 positions matching TRBD2. Trimming cost V 3 bases and J 8 bases; bases outside gene matches: 7. This CDR3 spans 15 amino acids. The germline V gene has CDR1 SGHRS and CDR2 YFSETQ. The CDR3 reads CASSSVSGRVHEQFF. The CDR3, as DNA: TGCGCCAGCAGCTCAGTTAGCGGGAGGGTCCATGAGCAGTTCTTC.

V usage is TRBV20-1 and J usage is TRBJ1-1; D unclear. From germline, CDR1 is DFQATT and CDR2 SNEGSKA (reference sequence). V gave up 5 bases and J gave up 1 base, with 11 bases separating them. The length of the CDR3 is 13 residues. The CDR3 nucleotides read TGCAGTGCTGCGGGTCTGTCGAACACTGAAGCTTTCTTT. It yields the protein CSAAGLSNTEAFF.

The sample holds many counts of this clonotype. The V and J genes are TRBV6-6 and TRBJ1-4; no clear D. Trimming cost V 5 bases and J 6 bases, with 7 bases left between them. This CDR3 contains 12 residues. Per the germline V gene, CDR1 is MNHNY and CDR2 is SVGAGI (reference sequence). In nucleotides, the CDR3 is TGTGCCAGCAGTCTACCCGATGAAAAACTGTTTTTT. This gives the protein CASSLPDEKLFF.

This clonotype showed up many times. The chain is built from TRBV2 and TRBJ2-1; 10 bases fit TRBD2. From germline, CDR1 is SNHLY and CDR2 FYNNEI. Unmatched junction bases numbered 6, after V lost 6 bases and J lost 4 bases. The CDR3 loop spans 15 amino acids. CDR3 coding DNA: TGTGCCAGCAGGGCTTCTAGCGGGGGATACAATGAGCAGTTCTTC. It yields the protein CASRASSGGYNEQFF.

In its sample, this clonotype was seen many times. The genes are TRBV6-5 and TRBJ2-7; D is perhaps TRBD2 (6 bases). Germline CDR1 MNHEY, CDR2 SVGAGI. This CDR3 region has 13 residues. V was pared by 5 bases and J by 7 bases, with 15 bases between. CDR3: CASSPLLAREQYF. In DNA form, the CDR3 reads TGTGCCAGCAGTCCCTTACTAGCTAGGGAGCAGTACTTC.

This clonotype was seen at least ten times. The J gene is TRBJ2-1, the V gene TRBV6-2 or TRBV6-3; no clear D. CDR1 is MNHEY, CDR2 SVGEGT, per germline. V was trimmed by 5 bases and J by 4 bases, leaving 12 bases between them. The CDR3 is 14 residues long. The CDR3 DNA reads as TGTGCCAGCAGTGCGGCACTGGGATACAATGAGCAGTTCTTC. It encodes CASSAALGYNEQFF.

This clonotype was observed a few times. This chain joins TRBV5-1 and TRBJ1-6; TRBD1 aligns across 10 bases. Trimming cost V 4 bases and J 7 bases; bases outside gene matches: 11. The CDR3 length is 17 residues. Germline-derived CDR1 and CDR2 are SGHRS and YFSETQ. The CDR3 sequence is CASSPLDRGQRNSPLHF. The CDR3 DNA reads as TGCGCCAGCAGCCCGCTCGACAGGGGGCAAAGGAATTCACCCCTCCACTTT. The full variable domain, completed using reference TRBV5-1 and TRBJ1-6, is KAGVTQTPRYLIKTRGQQVTLSCSPISGHRSVSWYQQTPGQGLQFLFEYFSETQRNKGNFPGRFSGRQFSNSRSEMNVSTLELGDSALYLCASSPLDRGQRNSPLHFGNGTRLTVT.

As regards this clonotype: A clone one base away is much larger, so this may be a read error. The chain couples TRBV11-2 to TRBJ2-1; D may match TRBD1 or TRBD2 (5 bases each). The ends were cut back, 3 bases at V and 5 bases at J, with 8 bases in the middle. Germline assignment: CDR1 SGHAT and CDR2 FQNNGV. The CDR3 extends over 13 amino acids. CDR3 DNA: TGTGCCAGCAGCTTCTGGGGGAACAATGAGCAGTTCTTC. Translation gives CASSFWGNNEQFF.

This clonotype came up many times. The V gene is TRBV2, the J gene TRBJ1-2, with D unresolved. The germline V gene encodes CDR1 SNHLY and CDR2 FYNNEI. This CDR3 has 12 amino acids. Trimming left V 4 bases short and J 4 bases short, with 7 bases between. The CDR3 spells CASSGGGYGYTF. The CDR3 DNA sequence: TGTGCCAGCAGTGGGGGAGGCTATGGCTACACCTTC.

V usage is TRBV7-2 and J usage is TRBJ2-2, with 8 bases that match TRBD1. The J segment lost 3 bases and the V segment lost 1 base, leaving 4 bases of the junction unmatched. Germline V gives CDR1 SGHTA, CDR2 FQGNSA. The CDR3 has 16 amino acids. As DNA, the CDR3 is TGTGCCAGCAGCTTAGAAGGGACAGGTTACACCGGGGAGCTGTTTTTT. Amino acid sequence: CASSLEGTGYTGELFF. The full variable domain, with the rest looked up from reference TRBV7-2 and TRBJ2-2, is GAGVSQSPSNKVTEKGKDVELRCDPISGHTALYWYRQSLGQGLEFLIYFQGNSAPDKSGLPSDRFSAERTGGSVSTLTIQRTQQEDSAVYLCASSLEGTGYTGELFFGEGSRLTVL.

As for this clonotype: This sequence may be a read error, since a much larger clone differs from it by one base. The J gene is TRBJ2-7, the V gene TRBV7-8; 9 bases are a match to TRBD1. The CDR3 is made up of 15 amino acids. The germline V gene has CDR1 SGHVS and CDR2 FQNEAQ. The CDR3 DNA is TGTGCCGGCAGCTTAGGGCCCGGGACAGGGAGTAAGCAGTACTTC. Protein: CAGSLGPGTGSKQYF.

Points on this clonotype: This may be a read error: a much more frequent sequence differs by one nucleotide. The DNA of the CDR3 is TGTGCCACCAGTGGACCGACAGGGAGCTCCTACGAGCAGTACTTC. This sequence encodes CATSGPTGSSYEQYF. The chain combines TRBV24-1 with TRBJ2-7; 7 bases are a match to TRBD1. The V segment lost 5 bases and the J segment 0 bases; nucleotides outside the gene matches: 6. This CDR3 comprises 15 residues. Germline V gives CDR1 KGHDR, CDR2 SFDVKD.

This clonotype showed up many times. The chain carries TRBV27 and TRBJ2-1; a possible D gene is TRBD2 (5 bases). This CDR3 region has 11 residues. V shed 7 bases and J shed 7 bases, with 8 bases lying between them. Germline V gives CDR1 MNHEY, CDR2 SMNVEV (reference sequence). CDR3 sequence reads: CASNRGNEQFF. The CDR3 nucleotides read TGTGCCAGCAACAGAGGGAATGAGCAGTTCTTC.

This rearrangement joins TRBV3-1 to TRBJ1-1, with D uncertain. V lost 0 bases and J 12 bases, leaving 11 bases between the germline ends. The germline V gene encodes CDR1 LGHDT and CDR2 YNNKEL (reference sequence). The CDR3 contains 12 residues. The CDR3 nucleotides read TGTGCCAGCAGCCAAGAAAGGCTCAGAACTTTCTTT. Amino acids: CASSQERLRTFF.

The table lists this clonotype with many counts. The CDR3, as DNA: TGTGCCAGCACCGTAGCGGGAGAGGAGGGTGAGCAGTTCTTC. It codes for CASTVAGEEGEQFF. J is TRBJ2-1 and V is TRBV7-2; 9 bases map to TRBD2. CDR3 size: 14 residues. CDR1 is SGHTA, CDR2 FQGNSA, per germline. The trim removed 7 bases at V and 9 bases at J, leaving 10 bases unmatched.

This clonotype was counted ten times or more. J is TRBJ2-5 and V is TRBV19; a possible D gene is TRBD2 (5 bases). In germline, CDR1 is LNHDA, CDR2 SQIVND (reference sequence). Trimming cost V 6 bases and J 0 bases, with 11 bases left between them. The CDR3 length is 14 residues. Here the CDR3 DNA reads TGTGCCAGTAGCCGAGGACTGTACCAAGAGACCCAGTACTTC. Translated: CASSRGLYQETQYF. The entire variable domain, with the rest obtained from reference TRBV19 and TRBJ2-5, is as follows: DGGITQSPKYLFRKEGQNVTLSCEQNLNHDAMYWYRQDPGQGLRLIYYSQIVNDFQKGDIAEGYSVSREKKESFPLTVTSAQKNPTAFYLCASSRGLYQETQYFGPGTRLLVL.

This chain links TRBV10-3 with TRBJ2-5; 9 nucleotides agree with TRBD1. V dropped 6 bases and J dropped 4; count of bases not matched to a gene: 6. Germline lookup yields CDR1 ENHRY and CDR2 SYGVKD. This CDR3 contains 14 residues. The CDR3 reads CAIRPQGAGETQYF. CDR3 nucleotides: TGTGCCATCAGACCACAGGGGGCGGGAGAGACCCAGTACTTC.

V and J are TRBV11-1 and TRBJ1-1, with D unclear. Trimming stripped 3 bases from V and 1 base from J, with 6 bases between. This CDR3 has 13 amino acids. Germline CDR1 reads SGHAT; CDR2 reads FQDESV (reference sequence). CDR3 amino acids: CASSFWQNTEAFF. The DNA of the CDR3 is TGTGCCAGCAGCTTCTGGCAGAACACTGAAGCTTTCTTT.

This clonotype showed up many times. V usage is TRBV9 and J usage is TRBJ1-1, with 9 bases that match TRBD1. V shed 0 bases and J 4 bases; nucleotides not matched to a gene: 10. CDR3 size: 17 residues. Germline CDR1 reads SGDLS; CDR2 reads YYNGEE. The CDR3 loop reads CASSVAGTGITGTEAFF. The CDR3 bases are TGTGCCAGCAGCGTAGCTGGGACAGGGATTACGGGCACTGAAGCTTTCTTT. The whole variable domain, remainder taken from reference TRBV9 and TRBJ1-1, is DSGVTQTPKHLITATGQRVTLRCSPRSGDLSVYWYQQSLDQGLQFLIQYYNGEERAKGNILERFSAQQFPDLHSELNLSSLELGDSALYFCASSVAGTGITGTEAFFGQGTRLTVV.

In this sample, this clonotype turned up many times. This chain uses TRBV28 with TRBJ1-2; D not certain. Germline V gene data show CDR1 as MDHEN and CDR2 as SYDVKM. Trimming left V 3 bases short and J 4 bases short, with 6 bases between. The CDR3 has 12 residues. The DNA of the CDR3 is TGTGCCAGCAGTTTTAAGGGCTATGGCTACACCTTC. Translated: CASSFKGYGYTF.